Described below is a single T cell receptor (beta chain) sequence and its context. What it binds is unknown. Clones were sequenced by immunoSEQ multiplex PCR, and TCRdb holds only the in-frame ones, with some missing. Here the sample spans 2 million to 2.5 million clones, 90% to 96% being singletons. The data stem from a study of shared clonotypes between healthy human individuals. Study findings and constraints: Richness estimates generally favored naive over memory subsets. The naive CD4 repertoires of several donors were compared, and approximately 4.5% of clonotypes were shared. Lower generation probabilities were found for non-shared clonotypes than for those shared by all four donors.

The healthy adult donors were HIV-negative and reported no recent acute infections or vaccinations. Material: naive CD4+ T cells sorted from blood. Subset of the sample: CD45RA+ positively selected. The receptor's source is a man aged 18 to 29 in good health.

The CDR3 here is CASSWRGVEAFF. In nucleotides, the CDR3 is TGTGCCAGCAGTTGGCGGGGGGTTGAAGCTTTCTTT. V is TRBV6-6 and J is TRBJ1-1; D possibly corresponds to TRBD1 (5 bases). Germline CDR1 and CDR2: MNHNY and SVGAGI (reference sequence). V dropped 4 bases and J dropped 7 bases, with 10 bases sitting between them. CDR3 length: 12 residues.